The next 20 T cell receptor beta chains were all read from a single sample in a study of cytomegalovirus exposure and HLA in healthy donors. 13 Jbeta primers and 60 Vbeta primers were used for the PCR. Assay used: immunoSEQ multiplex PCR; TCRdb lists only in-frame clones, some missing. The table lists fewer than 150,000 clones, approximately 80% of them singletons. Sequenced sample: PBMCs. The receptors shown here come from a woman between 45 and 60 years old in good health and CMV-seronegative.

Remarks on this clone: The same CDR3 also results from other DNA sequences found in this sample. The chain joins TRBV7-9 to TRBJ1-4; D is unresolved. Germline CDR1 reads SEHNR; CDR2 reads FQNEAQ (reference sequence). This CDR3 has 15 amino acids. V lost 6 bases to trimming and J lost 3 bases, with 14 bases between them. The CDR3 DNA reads TGTGCCAGCAGTCCTTTACGGGGATCTAATGAAAAACTGTTTTTT. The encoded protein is CASSPLRGSNEKLFF.

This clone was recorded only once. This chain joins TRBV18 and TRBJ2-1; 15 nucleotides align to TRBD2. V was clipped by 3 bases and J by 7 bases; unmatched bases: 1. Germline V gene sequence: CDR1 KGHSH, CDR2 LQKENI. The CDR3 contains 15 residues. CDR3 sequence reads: CASSPGLAGGNEQFF. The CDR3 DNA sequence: TGTGCCAGCTCACCTGGACTAGCGGGGGGGAATGAGCAGTTCTTC.

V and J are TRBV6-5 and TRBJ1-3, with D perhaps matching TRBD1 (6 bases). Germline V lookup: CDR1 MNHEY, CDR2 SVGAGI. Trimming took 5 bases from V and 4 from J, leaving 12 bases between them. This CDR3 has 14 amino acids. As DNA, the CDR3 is TGTGCCAGCAGTGTGGACAGCTCGGGAAACACCATATATTTT. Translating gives CASSVDSSGNTIYF.

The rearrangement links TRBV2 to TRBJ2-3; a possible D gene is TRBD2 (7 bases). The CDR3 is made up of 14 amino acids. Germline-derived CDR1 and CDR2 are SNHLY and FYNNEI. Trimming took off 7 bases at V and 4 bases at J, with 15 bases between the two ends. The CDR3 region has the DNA TGTGCCAGCAAGGCGGGGGCGTCCGCAGATACGCAGTATTTT. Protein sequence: CASKAGASADTQYF.

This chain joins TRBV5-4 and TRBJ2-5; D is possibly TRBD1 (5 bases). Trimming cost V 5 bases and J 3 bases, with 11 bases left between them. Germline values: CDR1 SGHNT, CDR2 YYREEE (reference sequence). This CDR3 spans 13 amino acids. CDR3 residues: CASRVPTEETQYF. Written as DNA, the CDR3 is TGTGCCAGCAGGGTACCGACAGAAGAGACCCAGTACTTC.

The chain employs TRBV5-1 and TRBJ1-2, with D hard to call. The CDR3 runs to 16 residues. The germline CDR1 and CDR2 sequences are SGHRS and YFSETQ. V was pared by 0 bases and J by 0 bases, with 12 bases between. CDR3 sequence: CASSLASFISNYGYTF. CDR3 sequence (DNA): TGCGCCAGCAGCTTGGCCTCCTTTATCTCTAACTATGGCTACACCTTC.

CDR3 protein: CASSTDSFTGELFF. CDR3 nucleotide sequence: TGCGCCAGCAGCACGGACAGCTTCACCGGGGAGCTGTTTTTT. The rearrangement uses TRBV5-1 and TRBJ2-2, with a weak D call TRBD1 (6 bases). The V end lost 4 bases, the J end lost 4 bases, and 11 bases lay between the germline ends. Germline lookup yields CDR1 SGHRS and CDR2 YFSETQ. The CDR3 is 14 residues long.

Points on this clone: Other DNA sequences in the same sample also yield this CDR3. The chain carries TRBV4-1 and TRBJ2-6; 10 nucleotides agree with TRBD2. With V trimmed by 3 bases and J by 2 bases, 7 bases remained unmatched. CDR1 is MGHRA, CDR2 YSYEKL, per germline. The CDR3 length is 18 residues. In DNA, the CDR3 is TGCGCCAGCAGCCACCAGCGGGGGGGTGGGCCTGGGGCCAACGTCCTGACTTTC. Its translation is CASSHQRGGGPGANVLTF.

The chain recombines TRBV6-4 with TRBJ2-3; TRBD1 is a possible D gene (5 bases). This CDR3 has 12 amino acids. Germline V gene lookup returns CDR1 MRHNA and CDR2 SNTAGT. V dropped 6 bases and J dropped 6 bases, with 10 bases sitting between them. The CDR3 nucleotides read TGTGCCAGCAGCCGAGCAGGGGATACGCAGTATTTT. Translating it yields CASSRAGDTQYF.

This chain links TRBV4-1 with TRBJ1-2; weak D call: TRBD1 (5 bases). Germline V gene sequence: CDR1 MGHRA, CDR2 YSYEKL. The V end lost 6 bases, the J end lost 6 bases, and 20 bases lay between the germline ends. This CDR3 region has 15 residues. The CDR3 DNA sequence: TGCGCCAGCAGAAAAAGCGGGGGTAGGACGGATGGCTACACCTTC. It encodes CASRKSGGRTDGYTF.

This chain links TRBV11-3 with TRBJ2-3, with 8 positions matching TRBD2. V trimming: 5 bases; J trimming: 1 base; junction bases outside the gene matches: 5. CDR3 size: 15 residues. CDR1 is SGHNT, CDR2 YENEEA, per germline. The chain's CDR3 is CASSPGGVGTDTQYF. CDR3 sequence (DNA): TGTGCCAGCAGCCCCGGGGGGGTGGGCACAGATACGCAGTATTTT.

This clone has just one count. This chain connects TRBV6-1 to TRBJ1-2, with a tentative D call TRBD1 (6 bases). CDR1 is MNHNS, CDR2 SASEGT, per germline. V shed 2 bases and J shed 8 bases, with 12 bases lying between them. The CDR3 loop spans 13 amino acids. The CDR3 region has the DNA TGTGCCAGCAGTGAACAGGGGATGAGCGGCTACACCTTC. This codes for CASSEQGMSGYTF.

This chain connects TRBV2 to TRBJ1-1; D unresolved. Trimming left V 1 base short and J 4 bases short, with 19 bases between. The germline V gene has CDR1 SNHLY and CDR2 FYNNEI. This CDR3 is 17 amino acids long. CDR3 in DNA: TGTGCCAGCAGTGAAGTAGAGGGTGCGGGTTTTGGCACTGAAGCTTTCTTT. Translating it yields CASSEVEGAGFGTEAFF. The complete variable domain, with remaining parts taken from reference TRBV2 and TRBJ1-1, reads EPEVTQTPSHQVTQMGQEVILRCVPISNHLYFYWYRQILGQKVEFLVSFYNNEISEKSEIFDDQFSVERPDGSNFTLKIRSTKLEDSAMYFCASSEVEGAGFGTEAFFGQGTRLTVV.

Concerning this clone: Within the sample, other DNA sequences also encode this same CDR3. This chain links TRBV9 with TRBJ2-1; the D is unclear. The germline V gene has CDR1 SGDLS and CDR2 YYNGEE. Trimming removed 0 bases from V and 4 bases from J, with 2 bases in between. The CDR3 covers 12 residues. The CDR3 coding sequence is TGTGCCAGCAGCGTAGCTTACAATGAGCAGTTCTTC. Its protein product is CASSVAYNEQFF.

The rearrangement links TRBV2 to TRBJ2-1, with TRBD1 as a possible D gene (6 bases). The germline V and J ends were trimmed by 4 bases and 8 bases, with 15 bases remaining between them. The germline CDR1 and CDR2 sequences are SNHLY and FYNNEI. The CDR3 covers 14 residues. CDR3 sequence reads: CASSVVGGIDEQFF. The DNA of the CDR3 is TGTGCCAGCAGTGTGGTAGGGGGTATCGATGAGCAGTTCTTC.

The CDR3 region has the DNA TGTGCCTGGAGACCCGACGGGGGGGGAAAGGATGAGCAGTTCTTC. Protein: CAWRPDGGGKDEQFF. This chain uses TRBV30 with TRBJ2-1; the match to TRBD2 covers 8 bases. V was clipped by 3 bases and J by 8 bases; unmatched bases: 12. The germline V gene encodes CDR1 GTSNPN and CDR2 SVGIG (reference sequence). CDR3 length equals 15 residues.

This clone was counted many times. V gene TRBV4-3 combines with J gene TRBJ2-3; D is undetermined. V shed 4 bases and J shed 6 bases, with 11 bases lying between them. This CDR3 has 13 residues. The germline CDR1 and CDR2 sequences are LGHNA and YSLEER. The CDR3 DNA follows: TGCGCCAGCAGCCCAACTCCTTTTGATACGCAGTATTTT. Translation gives CASSPTPFDTQYF.

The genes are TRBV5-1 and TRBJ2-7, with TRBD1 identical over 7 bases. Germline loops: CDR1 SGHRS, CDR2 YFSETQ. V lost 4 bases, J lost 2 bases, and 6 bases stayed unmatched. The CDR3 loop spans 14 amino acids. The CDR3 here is CASSPGQATYEQYF. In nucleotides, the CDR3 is TGCGCCAGCAGCCCCGGACAGGCTACCTACGAGCAGTACTTC. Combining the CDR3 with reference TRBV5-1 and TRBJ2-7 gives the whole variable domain KAGVTQTPRYLIKTRGQQVTLSCSPISGHRSVSWYQQTPGQGLQFLFEYFSETQRNKGNFPGRFSGRQFSNSRSEMNVSTLELGDSALYLCASSPGQATYEQYFGPGTRLTVT.

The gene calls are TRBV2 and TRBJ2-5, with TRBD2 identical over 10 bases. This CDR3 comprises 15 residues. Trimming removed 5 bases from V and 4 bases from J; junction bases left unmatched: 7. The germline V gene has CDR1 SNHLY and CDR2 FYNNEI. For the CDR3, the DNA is TGTGCCAGCAGTCGGAGCGGGGGGGCCCGAGAGACCCAGTACTTC. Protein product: CASSRSGGARETQYF.

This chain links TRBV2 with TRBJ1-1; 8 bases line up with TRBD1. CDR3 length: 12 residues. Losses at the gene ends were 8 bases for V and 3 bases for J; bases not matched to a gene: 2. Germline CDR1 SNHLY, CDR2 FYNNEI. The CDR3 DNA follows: TGTGCCAGCCTGGACAGGGACACTGAAGCTTTCTTT. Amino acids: CASLDRDTEAFF.